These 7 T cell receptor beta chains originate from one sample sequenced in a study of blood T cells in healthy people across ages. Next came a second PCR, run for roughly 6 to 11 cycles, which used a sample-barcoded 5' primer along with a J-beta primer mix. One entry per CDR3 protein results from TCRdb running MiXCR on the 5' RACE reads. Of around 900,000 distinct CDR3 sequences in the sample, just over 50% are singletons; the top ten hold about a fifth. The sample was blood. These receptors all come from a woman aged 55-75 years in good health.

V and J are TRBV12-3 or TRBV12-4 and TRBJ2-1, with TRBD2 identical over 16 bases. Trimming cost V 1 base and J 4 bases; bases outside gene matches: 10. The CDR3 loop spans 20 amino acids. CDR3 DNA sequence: TGTGCCAGCAGTTTAGTAGCTCGGGGACTAGCGGGAGGGGTATACAATGAGCAGTTCTTC. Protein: CASSLVARGLAGGVYNEQFF.

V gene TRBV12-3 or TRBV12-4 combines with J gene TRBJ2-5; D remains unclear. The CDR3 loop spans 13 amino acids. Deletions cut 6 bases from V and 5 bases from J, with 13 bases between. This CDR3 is CASREVGRETQYF. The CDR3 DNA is TGTGCCAGCAGAGAAGTAGGTCGGGAGACCCAGTACTTC.

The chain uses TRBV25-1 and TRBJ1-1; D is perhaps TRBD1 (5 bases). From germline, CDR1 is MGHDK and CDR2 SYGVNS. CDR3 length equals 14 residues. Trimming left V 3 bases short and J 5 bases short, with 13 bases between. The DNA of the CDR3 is TGTGCCAGCAGTGATTCCTGGGGGGAGACTGAAGCTTTCTTT. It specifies CASSDSWGETEAFF.

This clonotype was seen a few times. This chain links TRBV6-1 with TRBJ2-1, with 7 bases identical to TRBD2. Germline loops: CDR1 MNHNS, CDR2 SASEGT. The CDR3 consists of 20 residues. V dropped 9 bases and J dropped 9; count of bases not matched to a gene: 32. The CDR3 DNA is TGTGCCAGGAGATTGCCGGGACGGATGCTGACTAGCCATGCTCGCAGTGAGCAGTTCTTC. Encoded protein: CARRLPGRMLTSHARSEQFF.

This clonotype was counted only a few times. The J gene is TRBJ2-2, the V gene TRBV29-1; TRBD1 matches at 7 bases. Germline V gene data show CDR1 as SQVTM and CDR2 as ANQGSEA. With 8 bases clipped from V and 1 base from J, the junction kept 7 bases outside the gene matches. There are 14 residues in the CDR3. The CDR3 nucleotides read TGCAGCATCCCGGGACAGATGAACACCGGGGAGCTGTTTTTT. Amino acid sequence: CSIPGQMNTGELFF.

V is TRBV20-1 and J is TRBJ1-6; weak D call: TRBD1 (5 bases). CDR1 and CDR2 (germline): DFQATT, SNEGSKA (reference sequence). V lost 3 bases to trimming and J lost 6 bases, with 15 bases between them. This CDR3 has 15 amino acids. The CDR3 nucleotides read TGCAGTGCTAGGGCTGGTGACAGAACTAATTCACCCCTCCACTTT. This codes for CSARAGDRTNSPLHF.

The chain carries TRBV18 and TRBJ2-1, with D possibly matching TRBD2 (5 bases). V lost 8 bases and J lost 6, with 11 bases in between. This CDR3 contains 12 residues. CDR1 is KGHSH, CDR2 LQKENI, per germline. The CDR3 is CASALDTNEQFF. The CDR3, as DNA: TGTGCCAGCGCACTAGATACCAATGAGCAGTTCTTC.